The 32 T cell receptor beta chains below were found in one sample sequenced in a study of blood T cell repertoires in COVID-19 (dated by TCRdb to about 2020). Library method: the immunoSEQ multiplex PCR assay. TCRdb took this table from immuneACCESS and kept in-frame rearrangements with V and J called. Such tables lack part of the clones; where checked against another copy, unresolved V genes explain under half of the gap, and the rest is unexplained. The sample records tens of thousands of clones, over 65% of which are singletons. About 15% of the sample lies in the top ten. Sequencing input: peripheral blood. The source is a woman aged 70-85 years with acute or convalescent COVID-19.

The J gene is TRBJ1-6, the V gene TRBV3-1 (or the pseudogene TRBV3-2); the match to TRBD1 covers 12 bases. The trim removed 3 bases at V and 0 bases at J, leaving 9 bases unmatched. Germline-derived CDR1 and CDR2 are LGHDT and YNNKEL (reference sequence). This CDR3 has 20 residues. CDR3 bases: TGTGCCAGCAGCCAGGCCTTTGGGGGACAGGGGGCCTCCTATAATTCACCCCTCCACTTT. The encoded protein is CASSQAFGGQGASYNSPLHF.

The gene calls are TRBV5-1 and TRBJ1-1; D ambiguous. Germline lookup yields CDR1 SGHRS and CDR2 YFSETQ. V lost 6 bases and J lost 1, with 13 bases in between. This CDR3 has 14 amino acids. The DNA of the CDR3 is TGCGCCAGCAACCTCGTCGGAGGGAACACTGAAGCTTTCTTT. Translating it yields CASNLVGGNTEAFF.

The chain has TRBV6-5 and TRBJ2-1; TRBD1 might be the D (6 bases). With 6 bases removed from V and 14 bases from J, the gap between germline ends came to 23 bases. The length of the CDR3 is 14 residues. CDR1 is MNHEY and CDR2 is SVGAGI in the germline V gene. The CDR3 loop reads CASSRETTGSREFF. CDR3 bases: TGTGCCAGCAGCCGTGAAACCACAGGGTCCAGAGAGTTCTTC.

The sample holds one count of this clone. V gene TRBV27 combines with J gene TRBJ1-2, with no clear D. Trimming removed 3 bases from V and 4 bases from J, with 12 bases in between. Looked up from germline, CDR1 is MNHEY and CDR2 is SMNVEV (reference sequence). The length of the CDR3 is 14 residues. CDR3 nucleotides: TGTGCCAGCAGTTTCGGAACAGATGGCTATGGCTACACCTTC. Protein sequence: CASSFGTDGYGYTF.

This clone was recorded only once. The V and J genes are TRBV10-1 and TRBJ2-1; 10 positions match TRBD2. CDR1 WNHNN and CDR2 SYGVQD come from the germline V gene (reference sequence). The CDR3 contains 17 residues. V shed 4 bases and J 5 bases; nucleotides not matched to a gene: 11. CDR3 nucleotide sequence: TGCGCCAGCAGTGGACTAGCGGGCCGTGAAGACCACAATGAGCAGTTCTTC. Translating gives CASSGLAGREDHNEQFF.

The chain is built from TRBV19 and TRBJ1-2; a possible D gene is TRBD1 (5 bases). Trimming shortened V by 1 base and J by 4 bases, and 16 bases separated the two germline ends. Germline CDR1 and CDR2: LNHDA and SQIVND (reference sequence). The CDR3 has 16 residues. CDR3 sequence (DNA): TGTGCCAGTAGTATAGTCGGTCAGGGCGTCCGCTATGGCTACACCTTC. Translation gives CASSIVGQGVRYGYTF. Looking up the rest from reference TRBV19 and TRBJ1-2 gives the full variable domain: DGGITQSPKYLFRKEGQNVTLSCEQNLNHDAMYWYRQDPGQGLRLIYYSQIVNDFQKGDIAEGYSVSREKKESFPLTVTSAQKNPTAFYLCASSIVGQGVRYGYTFGSGTRLTVV.

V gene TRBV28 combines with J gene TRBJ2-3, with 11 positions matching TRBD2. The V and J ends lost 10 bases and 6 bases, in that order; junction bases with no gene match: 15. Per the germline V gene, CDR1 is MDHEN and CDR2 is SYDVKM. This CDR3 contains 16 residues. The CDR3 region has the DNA TGTGCCACCCGAGGGCTAGCGGGGGGCCCTGGGGATACGCAGTATTTT. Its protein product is CATRGLAGGPGDTQYF.

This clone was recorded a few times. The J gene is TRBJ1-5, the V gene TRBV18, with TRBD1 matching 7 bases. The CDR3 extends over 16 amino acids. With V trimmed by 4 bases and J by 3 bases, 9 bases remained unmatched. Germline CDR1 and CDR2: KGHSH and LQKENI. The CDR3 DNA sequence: TGTGCCAGCTCACGCGGACAGGACTTCGACAATCAGCCCCAGCATTTT. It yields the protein CASSRGQDFDNQPQHF.

The CDR3 here is CASSPQQGEKLFF. In DNA, the CDR3 is TGTGCCAGCAGTCCCCAACAGGGCGAAAAACTGTTTTTT. The chain has TRBV12-3 or TRBV12-4 and TRBJ1-4; TRBD1 is a possible D gene (6 bases). This CDR3 contains 13 residues. V was trimmed by 5 bases and J by 8 bases, leaving 12 bases between them.

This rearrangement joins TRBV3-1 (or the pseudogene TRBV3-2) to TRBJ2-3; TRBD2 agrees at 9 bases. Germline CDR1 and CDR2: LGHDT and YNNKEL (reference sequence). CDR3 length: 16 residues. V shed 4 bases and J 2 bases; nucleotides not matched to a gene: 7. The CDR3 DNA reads TGTGCCAGCAGCCGAAGGGGCGGGGGGGTCACAGATACGCAGTATTTT. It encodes CASSRRGGGVTDTQYF.

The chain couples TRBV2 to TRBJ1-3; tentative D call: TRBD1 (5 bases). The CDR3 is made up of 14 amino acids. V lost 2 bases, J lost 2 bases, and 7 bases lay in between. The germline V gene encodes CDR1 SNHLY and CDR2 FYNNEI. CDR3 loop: CASSEPRAGNTIYF. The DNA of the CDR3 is TGTGCCAGCAGTGAACCCAGGGCTGGAAACACCATATATTTT.

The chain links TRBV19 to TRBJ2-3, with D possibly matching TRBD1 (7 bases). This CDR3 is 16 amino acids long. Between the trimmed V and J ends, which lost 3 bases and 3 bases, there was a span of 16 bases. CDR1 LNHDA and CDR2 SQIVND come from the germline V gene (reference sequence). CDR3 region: CASSIALTGRTDTQYF. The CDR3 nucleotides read TGTGCCAGTAGTATTGCGTTGACAGGGAGGACAGATACGCAGTATTTT.

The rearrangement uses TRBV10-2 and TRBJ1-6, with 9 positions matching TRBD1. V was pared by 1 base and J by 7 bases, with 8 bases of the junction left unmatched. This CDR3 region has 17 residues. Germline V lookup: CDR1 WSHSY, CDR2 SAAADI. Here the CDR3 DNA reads TGCGCCAGCAGTGAGTTGGGGGGACAGGGTTCCAATTCACCCCTCCACTTT. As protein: CASSELGGQGSNSPLHF.

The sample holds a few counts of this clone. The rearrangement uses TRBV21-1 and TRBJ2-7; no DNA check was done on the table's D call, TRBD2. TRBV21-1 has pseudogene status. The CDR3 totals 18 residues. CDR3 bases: TGTGCCAGCAGCAAAGGTCTTCGAGGGAATCTGACCTCCTACGAGCAGTACGTC. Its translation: CASSKGLRGNLTSYEQYV.

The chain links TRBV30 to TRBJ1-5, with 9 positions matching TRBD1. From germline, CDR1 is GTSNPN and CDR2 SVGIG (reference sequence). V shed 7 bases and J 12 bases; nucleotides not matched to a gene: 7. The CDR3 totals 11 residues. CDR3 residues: CASGQGVFQHF. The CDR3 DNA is TGTGCCTCGGGACAGGGTGTTTTCCAGCATTTT.

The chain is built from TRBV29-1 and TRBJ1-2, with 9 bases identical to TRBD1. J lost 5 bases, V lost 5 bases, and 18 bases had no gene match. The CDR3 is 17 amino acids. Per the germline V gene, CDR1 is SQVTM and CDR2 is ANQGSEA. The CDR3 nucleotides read TGCAGCGTTTACAGAGACAGGGGGATTCCTTCGAGATATGGCTACACCTTC. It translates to CSVYRDRGIPSRYGYTF. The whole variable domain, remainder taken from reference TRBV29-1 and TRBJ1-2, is SAVISQKPSRDICQRGTSLTIQCQVDSQVTMMFWYRQQPGQSLTLIATANQGSEATYESGFVIDKFPISRPNLTFSTLTVSNMSPEDSSIYLCSVYRDRGIPSRYGYTFGSGTRLTVV.

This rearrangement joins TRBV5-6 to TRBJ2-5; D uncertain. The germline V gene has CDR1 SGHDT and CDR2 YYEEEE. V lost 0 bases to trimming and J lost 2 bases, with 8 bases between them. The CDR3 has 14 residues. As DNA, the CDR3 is TGTGCCAGCAGCTTGGTACAGCAACAAGAGACCCAGTACTTC. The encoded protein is CASSLVQQQETQYF.

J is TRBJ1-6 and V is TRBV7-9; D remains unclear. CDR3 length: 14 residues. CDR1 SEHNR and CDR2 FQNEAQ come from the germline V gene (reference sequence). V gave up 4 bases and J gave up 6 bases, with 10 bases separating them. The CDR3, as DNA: TGTGCCAGCAGCTCCCAAGGACTTAATTCACCCCTCCACTTT. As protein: CASSSQGLNSPLHF.

CDR3 DNA sequence: TGTGCCAGCAGCTCCCAAAATACAGTGAACACCGGGGAGCTGTTTTTT. It translates to CASSSQNTVNTGELFF. This chain joins TRBV7-9 and TRBJ2-2; D is uncertain. Trimming removed 4 bases from V and 1 base from J, with 13 bases in between. Germline CDR1 reads SEHNR; CDR2 reads FQNEAQ (reference sequence). The CDR3 consists of 16 residues.

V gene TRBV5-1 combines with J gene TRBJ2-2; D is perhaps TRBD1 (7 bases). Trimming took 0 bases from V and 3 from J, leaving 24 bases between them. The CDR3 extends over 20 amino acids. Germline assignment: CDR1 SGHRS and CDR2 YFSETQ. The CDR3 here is CASSLDRGTALTRDTGELFF. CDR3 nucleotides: TGCGCCAGCAGCTTGGATCGCGGGACAGCCCTTACCCGGGACACCGGGGAGCTGTTTTTT.

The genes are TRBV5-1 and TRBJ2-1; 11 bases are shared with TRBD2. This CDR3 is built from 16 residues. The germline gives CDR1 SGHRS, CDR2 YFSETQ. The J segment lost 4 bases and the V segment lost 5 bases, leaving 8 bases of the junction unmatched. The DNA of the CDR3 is TGCGCCAGCAGTACCGATAGCGGGGGGGCATACAATGAGCAGTTCTTC. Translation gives CASSTDSGGAYNEQFF. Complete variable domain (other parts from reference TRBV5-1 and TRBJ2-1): KAGVTQTPRYLIKTRGQQVTLSCSPISGHRSVSWYQQTPGQGLQFLFEYFSETQRNKGNFPGRFSGRQFSNSRSEMNVSTLELGDSALYLCASSTDSGGAYNEQFFGPGTRLTVL.

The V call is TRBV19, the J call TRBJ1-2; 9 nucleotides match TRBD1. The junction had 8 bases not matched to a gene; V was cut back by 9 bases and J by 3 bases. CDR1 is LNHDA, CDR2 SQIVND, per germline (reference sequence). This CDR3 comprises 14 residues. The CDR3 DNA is TGTGCCAGCATCTCGGGACAGGGACACTATGGCTACACCTTC. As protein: CASISGQGHYGYTF. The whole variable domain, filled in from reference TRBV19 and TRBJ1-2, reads DGGITQSPKYLFRKEGQNVTLSCEQNLNHDAMYWYRQDPGQGLRLIYYSQIVNDFQKGDIAEGYSVSREKKESFPLTVTSAQKNPTAFYLCASISGQGHYGYTFGSGTRLTVV.

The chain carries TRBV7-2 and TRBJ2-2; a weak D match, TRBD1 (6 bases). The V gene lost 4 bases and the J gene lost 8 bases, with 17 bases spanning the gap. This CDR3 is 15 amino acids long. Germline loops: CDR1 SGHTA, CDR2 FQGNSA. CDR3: CASSWGTGSGGELFF. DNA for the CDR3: TGTGCCAGCAGCTGGGGAACAGGGTCAGGTGGGGAGCTGTTTTTT.

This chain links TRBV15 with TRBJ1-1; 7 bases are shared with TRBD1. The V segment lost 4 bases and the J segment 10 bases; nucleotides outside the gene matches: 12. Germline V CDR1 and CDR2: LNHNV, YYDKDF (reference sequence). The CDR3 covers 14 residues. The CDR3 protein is CATSKGGTGVGAFF. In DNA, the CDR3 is TGTGCCACCAGCAAGGGGGGAACAGGGGTTGGAGCTTTCTTT.

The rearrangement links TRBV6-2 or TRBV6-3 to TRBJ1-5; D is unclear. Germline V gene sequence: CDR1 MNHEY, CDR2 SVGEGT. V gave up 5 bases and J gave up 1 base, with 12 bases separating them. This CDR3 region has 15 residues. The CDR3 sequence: CASSRPGRSNQPQHF. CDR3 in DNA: TGTGCCAGCAGTCGACCAGGTAGGAGCAATCAGCCCCAGCATTTT.

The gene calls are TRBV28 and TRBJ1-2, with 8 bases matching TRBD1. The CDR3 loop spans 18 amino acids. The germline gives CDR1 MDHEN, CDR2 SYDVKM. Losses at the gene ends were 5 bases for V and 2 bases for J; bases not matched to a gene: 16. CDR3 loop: CASSTIGQGTGRNYGYTF. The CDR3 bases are TGTGCCAGCAGTACAATCGGACAGGGTACAGGGAGAAACTATGGCTACACCTTC.

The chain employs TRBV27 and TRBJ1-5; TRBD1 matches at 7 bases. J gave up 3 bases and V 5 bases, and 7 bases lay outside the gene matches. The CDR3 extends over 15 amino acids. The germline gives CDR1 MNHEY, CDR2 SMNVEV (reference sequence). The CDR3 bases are TGTGCCAGCAGTGGACAGGCTTACGACAATCAGCCCCAGCATTTT. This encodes CASSGQAYDNQPQHF.

CDR3 coding DNA: TGTGCCAGCAGTGAAATTGGAACCCGGCAGGGCACCTATGGCTACACCTTC. The encoded protein is CASSEIGTRQGTYGYTF. The chain has TRBV6-1 and TRBJ1-2, with D maybe TRBD1 (5 bases). CDR3 length: 17 residues. Germline V gene lookup returns CDR1 MNHNS and CDR2 SASEGT. V was shortened by 2 bases and J by 4 bases, with 20 bases between the two germline ends.

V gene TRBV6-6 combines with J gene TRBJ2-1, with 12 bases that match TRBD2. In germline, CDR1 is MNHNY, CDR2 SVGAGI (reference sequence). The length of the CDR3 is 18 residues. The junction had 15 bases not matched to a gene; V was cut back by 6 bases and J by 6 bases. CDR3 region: CASSRYHSASGGANEQFF. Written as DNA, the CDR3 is TGTGCCAGCAGCCGATACCATTCAGCTAGCGGGGGGGCCAATGAGCAGTTCTTC.

CDR3 in DNA: TGTGCCAGCAGCTTCGAGGGGGTATACACCATATATTTT. This translates into CASSFEGVYTIYF. The chain is built from TRBV5-6 and TRBJ1-3; TRBD1 might be the D (6 bases). The V end was cut by 2 bases, the J end by 8 bases, with 11 bases between. The length of the CDR3 is 13 residues. The germline V gene encodes CDR1 SGHDT and CDR2 YYEEEE.

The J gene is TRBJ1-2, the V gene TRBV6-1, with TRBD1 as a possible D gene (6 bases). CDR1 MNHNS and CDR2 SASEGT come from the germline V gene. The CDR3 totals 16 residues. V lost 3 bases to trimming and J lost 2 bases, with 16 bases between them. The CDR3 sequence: CASSDTSLTGNYGYTF. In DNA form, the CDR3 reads TGTGCCAGCAGTGATACATCCCTAACAGGGAACTATGGCTACACCTTC.

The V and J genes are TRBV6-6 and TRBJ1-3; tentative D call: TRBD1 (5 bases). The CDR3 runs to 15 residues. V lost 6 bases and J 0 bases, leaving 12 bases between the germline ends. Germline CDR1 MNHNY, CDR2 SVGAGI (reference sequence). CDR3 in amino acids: CASRQDSDSGNTIYF. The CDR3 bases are TGTGCCAGCAGGCAAGACAGCGACTCTGGAAACACCATATATTTT.